This is a list of T cell receptor beta chains from one sample in a study of cytomegalovirus exposure and HLA in healthy donors. Some clones are missing from TCRdb's copy, which holds only in-frame ones; the method was immunoSEQ multiplex PCR. The data contain 130,000 to 150,000 clones, roughly 76% of them seen just once; the ten biggest clones take up over 1%. The source material was PBMCs. The receptors stem from a woman in her thirties or forties in good health and CMV-seronegative. Both conserved end residues are part of each CDR3. D genes are given only for firm matches. Clone size is shown for a subset of rows, as once, few, many or a class of expanded clone.

v_call	clone_size	j_call	d_call	cdr3_aa	cdr3_nt
TRBV6-5	few	TRBJ1-1	-	CASRQQGGNTEAFF	TGTGCCAGCAGGCAACAGGGCGGGAACACTGAAGCTTTCTTT
TRBV6-6	-	TRBJ1-5	-	CASRWRGNQPQHF	TGTGCCAGCCGCTGGCGGGGGAACCAGCCCCAGCATTTT
TRBV5-4	once	TRBJ2-3	-	CASSLDSTGTQYF	TGTGCCAGCAGCTTGGATTCGACAGGTACGCAGTATTTT
TRBV7-6	-	TRBJ2-5	-	CASSLVGGPAETQYF	TGTGCCAGCAGCTTAGTAGGGGGTCCAGCGGAGACCCAGTACTTC
TRBV11-3	-	TRBJ2-5	TRBD2	CASSPRGGIQETQYF	TGTGCCAGCAGCCCCCGGGGGGGGATCCAAGAGACCCAGTACTTC
TRBV13	-	TRBJ1-2	-	CASSLGGRRVVGGYTF	TGTGCCAGCAGCTTAGGTGGACGGAGGGTTGTTGGAGGCTACACCTTC
TRBV10-3	-	TRBJ1-1	-	CAISTKQYGTEAFF	TGTGCCATCAGCACCAAACAGTACGGTACTGAAGCTTTCTTT
TRBV4-3	-	TRBJ1-5	-	CASSQDHTGPDQPQHF	TGCGCCAGCAGCCAAGACCATACAGGGCCGGATCAGCCCCAGCATTTT
TRBV19	few	TRBJ1-5	TRBD1	CASSNRDRINQPQHF	TGTGCCAGTAGTAACCGGGACAGGATCAATCAGCCCCAGCATTTT
TRBV4-1	-	TRBJ2-1	TRBD1	CASSQDRGSSYNEQFF	TGCGCCAGCAGCCAGGACAGGGGGAGCTCCTACAATGAGCAGTTCTTC
TRBV6-6	-	TRBJ1-2	TRBD1	CASSYLGTDPNYGYTF	TGTGCCAGCAGTTACCTCGGGACAGACCCTAACTATGGCTACACCTTC
TRBV29-1	few	TRBJ1-6	-	CSVGLGGDSPLHF	TGCAGCGTTGGACTCGGGGGGGATTCACCCCTCCACTTT
TRBV5-6	-	TRBJ2-3	TRBD2	CASSLRLAGATDTQYF	TGTGCCAGCAGCCTCAGACTAGCGGGGGCCACAGATACGCAGTATTTT
TRBV2	-	TRBJ2-3	-	CASSEIPSVSQYF	TGTGCCAGCAGTGAAATTCCTAGCGTATCGCAGTATTTT
TRBV7-9	-	TRBJ1-3	-	CASSLLSGNTIYF	TGTGCCAGCAGTCTCCTCTCTGGAAACACCATATATTTT
TRBV5-1	few	TRBJ1-2	TRBD1	CASGLPTDRGDYGYTF	TGCGCCAGCGGCCTCCCCACTGACAGGGGTGACTATGGCTACACCTTC